This TCR beta chain was captured in a study of OX40 agonist ivuxolimab in advanced cancers. Overall study: The study treated patients with ivuxolimab, an agonistic anti-OX40 (CD134) antibody. Regarding the study as a whole: A proportion of nonresponders additionally exhibited low normalized T-cell clonal expansion. With doses of 0.1 to 3.0 mg/kg, CD4+ and CD8+ blood T cells had undergone clonal expansion by week 6. Expanded clones were, on average, more numerous in CD8+ T cells than in CD4+.

Trimming cost V 1 base and J 6 bases; bases outside gene matches: 6. The CDR3 loop spans 14 amino acids. From germline, CDR1 is SQVTM and CDR2 ANQGSEA. Sequencing used immunoSEQ multiplex PCR; TCRdb keeps in-frame clones, though not all of them. The profile shows some 83,000 clones, 90% to 95% of them singletons. As concerns this clone: Its target is unknown.

The receptor comes from an adult with an advanced solid tumor such as melanoma, head and neck, liver or kidney cancer. The sample here was CD4+ or CD8+ T cells sorted from blood, taken in a trial of the OX40 agonist ivuxolimab. The chain is built from TRBV29-1 and TRBJ2-1; 7 bases are shared with TRBD2. CDR3 sequence: CSVEGGGRTNEQFF. Written as DNA, the CDR3 is TGCAGCGTTGAAGGGGGGGGACGGACCAATGAGCAGTTCTTC.